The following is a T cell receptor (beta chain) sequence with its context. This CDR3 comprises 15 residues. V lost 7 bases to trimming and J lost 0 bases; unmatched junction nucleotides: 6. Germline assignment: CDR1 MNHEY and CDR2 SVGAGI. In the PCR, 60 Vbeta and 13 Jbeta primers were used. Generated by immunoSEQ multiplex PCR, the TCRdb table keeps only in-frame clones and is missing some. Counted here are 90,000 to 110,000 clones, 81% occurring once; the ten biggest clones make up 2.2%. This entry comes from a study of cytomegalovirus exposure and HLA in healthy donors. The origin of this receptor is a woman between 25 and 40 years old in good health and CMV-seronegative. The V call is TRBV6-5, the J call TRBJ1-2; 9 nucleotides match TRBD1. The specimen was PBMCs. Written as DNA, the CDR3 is TGTGCCAGCACCGGACAGGGGCCCACTAACTATGGCTACACCTTC. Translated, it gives CASTGQGPTNYGYTF.